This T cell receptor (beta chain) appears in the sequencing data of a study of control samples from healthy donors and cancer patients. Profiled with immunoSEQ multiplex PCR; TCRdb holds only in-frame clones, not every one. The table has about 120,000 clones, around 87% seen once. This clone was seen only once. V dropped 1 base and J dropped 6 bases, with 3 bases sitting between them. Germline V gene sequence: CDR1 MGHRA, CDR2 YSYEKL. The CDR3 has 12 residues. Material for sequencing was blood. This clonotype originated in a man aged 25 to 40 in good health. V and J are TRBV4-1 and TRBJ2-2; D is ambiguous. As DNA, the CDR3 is TGCGCCAGCAGCCAAGGTCCCGGGGAGCTGTTTTTT. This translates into CASSQGPGELFF.